The 18 T cell receptor beta chains below were found in one sample sequenced in a study of Graves' ophthalmopathy and Graves' hyperthyroidism. For repertoire sequencing, the TCR beta CDR3 regions were amplified from RNA transcripts. Second-round multiplex PCR followed a first-round RT-PCR using HTBI primers. TCRdb re-called the multiplex PCR reads with MiXCR, one entry per CDR3 protein. The sample records roughly 410,000 distinct CDR3 sequences, 15% being singletons. Sample: peripheral blood. These receptors were collected from a woman aged 18-29 years with stable Graves' hyperthyroidism.

This clonotype was counted ten times or more. This chain connects TRBV7-2 to TRBJ1-1; the D is unclear. Germline loops: CDR1 SGHTA, CDR2 FQGNSA. Trimming took 5 bases from V and 1 from J, leaving 11 bases between them. This CDR3 has 14 residues. The CDR3 bases are TGTGCCAGCAGCCGCTTTTCGGGGAACACTGAAGCTTTCTTT. This codes for CASSRFSGNTEAFF.

This clonotype was detected ten times or more. The chain recombines TRBV4-1 with TRBJ1-2, with D uncertain. The CDR3 runs 13 residues. In germline, CDR1 is MGHRA, CDR2 YSYEKL. With 3 bases removed from V and 4 bases from J, the gap between germline ends came to 9 bases. CDR3 coding DNA: TGCGCCAGCAGCCACTCGGAGCTCTATGGCTACACCTTC. This encodes CASSHSELYGYTF.

This clonotype has ten or more counts. The chain uses TRBV18 and TRBJ1-1; tentative D call: TRBD1 (6 bases). Germline V gene data show CDR1 as KGHSH and CDR2 as LQKENI. The length of the CDR3 is 13 residues. V was shortened by 1 base and J by 7 bases, with 10 bases between the two germline ends. The chain's CDR3 is CASSPRGRDEAFF. CDR3 bases: TGTGCCAGCTCACCACGGGGGCGCGATGAAGCTTTCTTT.

This clonotype was counted only a few times. This may stem from a read error, because a much larger clone lies one nucleotide away. V and J are TRBV29-1 and TRBJ1-1; D gene ambiguous. The CDR3 extends over 13 amino acids. CDR1 and CDR2 (germline): SQVTM, ANQGSEA. CDR3 sequence reads: CCVDEGPGTEAFF. CDR3 in DNA: TGCTGCGTTGATGAAGGGCCTGGCACTGAAGCTTTCTTT.

This clonotype appeared many times. CDR3 in amino acids: CASRLGQGSNTGELFF. Written as DNA, the CDR3 is TGTGCCAGCAGACTAGGACAGGGATCGAACACCGGGGAGCTGTTTTTT. V usage is TRBV6-1 and J usage is TRBJ2-2; TRBD1 matches 8 bases. This CDR3 contains 16 residues. The germline V gene encodes CDR1 MNHNS and CDR2 SASEGT. Trimming took 6 bases from V and 0 from J; bases not matched to a gene: 6.

This clonotype was detected ten times or more. The V gene is TRBV7-2, the J gene TRBJ1-5, with D possibly matching TRBD1 (5 bases). The V end was cut by 5 bases, the J end by 2 bases, with 16 bases between. The germline V gene has CDR1 SGHTA and CDR2 FQGNSA. The CDR3 sequence is 16 residues long. This CDR3 is CASSPTSGLGNQPQHF. The CDR3 nucleotides read TGTGCCAGCAGCCCCACGTCGGGGCTTGGCAATCAGCCCCAGCATTTT.

The sample holds many counts of this clonotype. The V gene is TRBV12-3 or TRBV12-4, the J gene TRBJ1-1; unclear D gene. There are 13 residues in the CDR3. Trimming cost V 7 bases and J 11 bases, with 20 bases left between them. CDR3 loop: CASTLFPGFEAFF. The CDR3 bases are TGTGCCAGCACCTTATTCCCAGGCTTTGAGGCTTTCTTT.

The chain combines TRBV28 with TRBJ1-1, with D perhaps matching TRBD1 (6 bases). Germline CDR1 MDHEN, CDR2 SYDVKM. CDR3 length equals 15 residues. V was shortened by 4 bases and J by 1 base, with 13 bases between the two germline ends. CDR3 sequence: CASSSHRAANTEAFF. In DNA form, the CDR3 reads TGTGCCAGCAGTTCCCACAGGGCCGCGAACACTGAAGCTTTCTTT.

In this sample, this clonotype turned up many times. V usage is TRBV6-1 and J usage is TRBJ1-3, with TRBD1 matching 9 bases. Looked up from germline, CDR1 is MNHNS and CDR2 is SASEGT. V gave up 5 bases and J gave up 3 bases; unmatched junction bases: 2. The CDR3 has 14 residues. The CDR3 DNA sequence: TGTGCCAGCAGTCGACAGGGGGGTGGAAACACCATATATTTT. Translation: CASSRQGGGNTIYF.

This clonotype was seen repeatedly, ten times or more. The chain uses TRBV12-3 or TRBV12-4 and TRBJ1-1; D remains ambiguous. The CDR3 consists of 11 residues. The ends were cut back, 1 base at V and 8 bases at J, with 5 bases in the middle. CDR3 amino acids: CASSLGGEAFF. In DNA, the CDR3 is TGTGCCAGCAGTTTAGGGGGAGAAGCTTTCTTT.

There are many counts of this clonotype. This chain uses TRBV4-1 with TRBJ2-5, with D perhaps matching TRBD1 (5 bases). Germline loops: CDR1 MGHRA, CDR2 YSYEKL. The CDR3 totals 16 residues. Deletions cut 0 bases from V and 5 bases from J, with 16 bases between. The CDR3 is CASSQDRASSGETQYF. The CDR3 bases are TGCGCCAGCAGCCAAGATCGGGCGTCCTCAGGGGAGACCCAGTACTTC.

This clonotype was recorded many times. This chain uses TRBV10-3 with TRBJ1-1, with 8 bases fitting TRBD1. The germline V gene has CDR1 ENHRY and CDR2 SYGVKD. Trimming removed 2 bases from V and 4 bases from J; junction bases left unmatched: 9. This CDR3 is built from 16 residues. Here the CDR3 DNA reads TGTGCCATCAGTGAGACGACAGGGGATACTGTCACTGAAGCTTTCTTT. Protein product: CAISETTGDTVTEAFF.

There are a few counts of this clonotype. This chain joins TRBV18 and TRBJ2-7; D may be TRBD1 (6 bases). V lost 3 bases, J lost 5 bases, and 11 bases lay in between. Per the germline V gene, CDR1 is KGHSH and CDR2 is LQKENI. The CDR3 has 13 residues. CDR3 residues: CASSPLRGNEQYF. The CDR3 bases are TGTGCCAGCTCACCCCTCAGGGGAAACGAGCAGTACTTC.

This clonotype was seen at least ten times. This chain uses TRBV5-1 with TRBJ1-3; D is unresolved. Per the germline V gene, CDR1 is SGHRS and CDR2 is YFSETQ. The CDR3 has 15 residues. Deletions cut 4 bases from V and 0 bases from J, with 11 bases between. The CDR3 DNA sequence: TGCGCCAGCAGCGCGGACGGGAGCTCTGGAAACACCATATATTTT. This codes for CASSADGSSGNTIYF.

This clonotype was picked up many times. The V gene is TRBV19, the J gene TRBJ1-2, with 9 nucleotides matching TRBD1. V lost 5 bases to trimming and J lost 8 bases; unmatched junction nucleotides: 12. Germline assignment: CDR1 LNHDA and CDR2 SQIVND (reference sequence). The CDR3 spans 15 residues. The CDR3 sequence is CASSLLTGGAQGYTF. Written as DNA, the CDR3 is TGTGCCAGTAGTTTGCTAACAGGGGGCGCGCAGGGCTACACCTTC. Filled out from reference TRBV19 and TRBJ1-2, the complete variable domain reads DGGITQSPKYLFRKEGQNVTLSCEQNLNHDAMYWYRQDPGQGLRLIYYSQIVNDFQKGDIAEGYSVSREKKESFPLTVTSAQKNPTAFYLCASSLLTGGAQGYTFGSGTRLTVV.

Ten or more counts support this clonotype. The chain uses TRBV15 and TRBJ2-2; D is unresolved. The germline V gene encodes CDR1 LNHNV and CDR2 YYDKDF (reference sequence). The germline V and J ends were trimmed by 5 bases and 2 bases, with 27 bases remaining between them. This CDR3 region has 20 residues. Here the CDR3 reads CATSRHGPDQHIRNTGELFF. Here the CDR3 DNA reads TGTGCCACCAGCCGCCACGGCCCGGATCAACACATCCGCAACACCGGGGAGCTGTTTTTT.

The chain carries TRBV29-1 and TRBJ1-1; D remains unclear. V dropped 4 bases and J dropped 3 bases, with 12 bases sitting between them. The CDR3 runs to 13 residues. In germline, CDR1 is SQVTM, CDR2 ANQGSEA. The CDR3 coding sequence is TGCAGCGTTGCCCGGAATCTTCACACTGAAGCTTTCTTT. Translated: CSVARNLHTEAFF.

In its sample, this clonotype was seen many times. The V gene is TRBV20-1, the J gene TRBJ2-5; 8 bases map to TRBD1. The CDR3 covers 13 residues. With V trimmed by 4 bases and J by 5 bases, 6 bases remained unmatched. The germline gives CDR1 DFQATT, CDR2 SNEGSKA (reference sequence). The CDR3 nucleotides are TGCAGTGCTACCAGGGGGCGCGGTGAGACCCAGTACTTC. This sequence encodes CSATRGRGETQYF.